This TCR beta chain was captured in a study of T cell repertoires in cytomegalovirus infection. Study observations and caveats: Dominant in the ex vivo response were TCR beta clonotypes restricted by HLA-C and specific for CMV.

Trimming removed 1 base from V and 0 bases from J, with 7 bases in between. The CDR3 covers 15 residues. In germline, CDR1 is MDHEN, CDR2 SYDVKM. This clonotype was counted only a few times. The antigen is undetermined. In TCRdb, the reads were re-called with MiXCR into one record per CDR3 protein. The sample has fewer than 550,000 distinct CDR3 sequences, about 25% seen once. This TCR derives from a human donor in good health (CMV status not recorded). Some clones in this sample may be carry-over from other donors' samples. The sequencing sample was made of PBMCs. The chain carries TRBV28 and TRBJ1-3; no clear D. CDR3 protein: CASSLLRVSGNTIYF. CDR3 DNA sequence: TGTGCCAGCAGTTTATTGAGGGTCTCTGGAAACACCATATATTTT.